The 23 T cell receptor beta chains listed next were all sequenced from one sample in a study of T cell responses to AZD1222 COVID-19 vaccine. The data were produced by immunoSEQ multiplex PCR, yet TCRdb's version contains in-frame clones alone and is incomplete. The sample yields fewer than 200,000 clones, around 93% seen once. Source: peripheral blood, taken on day 0 of AZD1222 vaccination. The receptors shown here come from an adult in good health.

DNA of the CDR3: TGTGCCTGGAGTCTAGGGGGCCCCACTGAAGCTTTCTTT. Translation gives CAWSLGGPTEAFF. The chain recombines TRBV30 with TRBJ1-1; 7 bases match TRBD1. This CDR3 contains 13 residues. Germline loops: CDR1 GTSNPN, CDR2 SVGIG (reference sequence). V was clipped by 2 bases and J by 4 bases; unmatched bases: 4.

This clone has a single count. This chain links TRBV3-1 (or the pseudogene TRBV3-2) with TRBJ1-2; D gene uncertain. The CDR3 has 14 residues. V was pared by 1 base and J by 4 bases, with 10 bases between. The V gene's germline CDR1 is LGHDT and CDR2 YNNKEL (reference sequence). The CDR3 region is CASSQAYAGYGYTF. The CDR3 coding sequence is TGTGCCAGCAGCCAAGCCTACGCGGGCTATGGCTACACCTTC.

This clone was recorded only once. The chain couples TRBV20-1 to TRBJ1-2; D gene unclear. The CDR3 runs 11 residues. Germline lookup yields CDR1 DFQATT and CDR2 SNEGSKA (reference sequence). V lost 6 bases, J lost 8 bases, and 13 bases lay in between. CDR3 protein: CSAAVEEGYTF. CDR3 sequence (DNA): TGCAGTGCAGCGGTGGAGGAGGGCTACACCTTC.

This clone was seen only once. The J gene is TRBJ1-3, the V gene TRBV11-2, with D perhaps matching TRBD1 (6 bases). The V gene's germline CDR1 is SGHAT and CDR2 FQNNGV. This CDR3 is built from 15 residues. V was clipped by 4 bases and J by 4 bases, with 14 bases between them. The CDR3 here is CASSSLGTQGNTIYF. CDR3 sequence (DNA): TGTGCCAGCAGCTCGCTAGGGACACAAGGAAACACCATATATTTT.

This chain links TRBV13 with TRBJ2-7; perhaps TRBD1 as D (5 bases). Trimming left V 5 bases short and J 7 bases short, with 12 bases between. Looked up from germline, CDR1 is PRHDT and CDR2 is FYEKMQ (reference sequence). The CDR3 is 12 residues long. CDR3 sequence reads: CASSTRQTEQYF. CDR3 nucleotides: TGTGCCAGCAGCACCCGACAGACTGAGCAGTACTTC. Full variable domain (missing parts from reference TRBV13 and TRBJ2-7): AAGVIQSPRHLIKEKRETATLKCYPIPRHDTVYWYQQGPGQDPQFLISFYEKMQSDKGSIPDRFSAQQFSDYHSELNMSSLELGDSALYFCASSTRQTEQYFGPGTRLTVT.

The chain uses TRBV7-2 and TRBJ2-7; 9 nucleotides agree with TRBD2. Germline CDR1 SGHTA, CDR2 FQGNSA. The V gene end was trimmed by 2 bases and the J gene end by 3 bases; junction bases not matched to a gene: 2. The length of the CDR3 is 14 residues. The CDR3: CASSLSGRNYEQYF. The DNA of the CDR3 is TGTGCCAGCAGCTTAAGCGGGAGGAACTACGAGCAGTACTTC.

A single count supports this clone. The V call is TRBV28, the J call TRBJ1-1; D gene uncertain. Per germline, CDR1 MDHEN and CDR2 SYDVKM. V lost 7 bases to trimming and J lost 6 bases, with 15 bases between them. There are 13 residues in the CDR3. For the CDR3, the DNA is TGTGCCAGCATCAAAGCGGGGATGGCTGAAGCTTTCTTT. Translation gives CASIKAGMAEAFF.

V is TRBV6-5 and J is TRBJ1-4; 10 nucleotides match TRBD1. Germline-derived CDR1 and CDR2 are MNHEY and SVGAGI. J was trimmed by 6 bases and V by 6 bases; bases with no gene match: 4. This CDR3 is 14 amino acids long. CDR3 region: CASSLGQGYEKLFF. The DNA for the CDR3 is TGTGCCAGCAGCCTGGGACAGGGGTATGAAAAACTGTTTTTT.

The CDR3 nucleotides read TGTGCCAGCAGTCCTCTCGGGACAGGGCGGGCTGAAGCTTTCTTT. This gives the protein CASSPLGTGRAEAFF. The rearrangement joins TRBV3-1 (or the pseudogene TRBV3-2) to TRBJ1-1; 9 bases map to TRBD1. The J segment lost 6 bases and the V segment lost 6 bases, leaving 11 bases of the junction unmatched. This CDR3 has 15 residues. Germline lookup yields CDR1 LGHDT and CDR2 YNNKEL (reference sequence).

This clone turned up a few times. The V and J genes are TRBV25-1 and TRBJ1-5; 12 bases map to TRBD1. The CDR3 covers 14 residues. CDR1 is MGHDK, CDR2 SYGVNS, per germline. With 8 bases clipped from V and 7 bases from J, the junction kept 6 bases outside the gene matches. The CDR3, as DNA: TGTGCCAGCGGGACAGGGGGCGCGCTGCAGCCCCAGCATTTT. This encodes CASGTGGALQPQHF. The variable domain in full, completed from reference TRBV25-1 and TRBJ1-5, reads EADIYQTPRYLVIGTGKKITLECSQTMGHDKMYWYQQDPGMELHLIHYSYGVNSTEKGDLSSESTVSRIRTEHFPLTLESARPSHTSQYLCASGTGGALQPQHFGDGTRLSIL.

In its sample, this clone was seen once. The chain employs TRBV5-1 and TRBJ2-7, with D maybe TRBD1 (5 bases). Germline CDR1 is SGHRS and CDR2 is YFSETQ. The CDR3 has 13 amino acids. V lost 0 bases and J 6 bases, leaving 10 bases between the germline ends. CDR3 sequence: CASSLGQGVEQYF. In DNA form, the CDR3 reads TGCGCCAGCAGCTTGGGTCAGGGTGTCGAGCAGTACTTC.

This clone has a single count. V and J are TRBV3-1 (or the pseudogene TRBV3-2) and TRBJ1-5; 8 bases map to TRBD1. With 0 bases clipped from V and 6 bases from J, the junction kept 10 bases outside the gene matches. The germline V gene encodes CDR1 LGHDT and CDR2 YNNKEL (reference sequence). The CDR3 runs to 17 residues. In DNA, the CDR3 is TGTGCCAGCAGCCAAGATTCCTTGGACAGGGCGATTCAGCCCCAGCATTTT. Amino acids: CASSQDSLDRAIQPQHF.

The J gene is TRBJ1-2, the V gene TRBV24-1; the D gene is possibly TRBD1 (5 bases). The CDR3 runs 14 residues. Between the trimmed V and J ends, which lost 3 bases and 2 bases, there was a span of 9 bases. Germline-derived CDR1 and CDR2 are KGHDR and SFDVKD. CDR3 sequence (DNA): TGTGCCACCAGTGATACGACAGTGAACTATGGCTACACCTTC. This translates into CATSDTTVNYGYTF.

This chain joins TRBV19 and TRBJ2-7; 9 nucleotides align to TRBD1. CDR3 length: 13 residues. V gave up 6 bases and J gave up 4 bases; unmatched junction bases: 4. Germline V gives CDR1 LNHDA, CDR2 SQIVND (reference sequence). CDR3 nucleotide sequence: TGTGCCAGTAGAGCGGGACAGGGTTACGAGCAGTACTTC. Its translation: CASRAGQGYEQYF.

This chain connects TRBV29-1 to TRBJ2-7, with D uncertain. From germline, CDR1 is SQVTM and CDR2 ANQGSEA. Trimming shortened V by 1 base and J by 5 bases, and 3 bases separated the two germline ends. The CDR3 sequence is 10 residues long. The CDR3 loop is CSVEGNEQYF. The DNA for the CDR3 is TGCAGCGTTGAAGGAAACGAGCAGTACTTC.

The genes are TRBV18 and TRBJ2-1; 7 bases map to TRBD2. Germline CDR1 is KGHSH and CDR2 is LQKENI. V shed 3 bases and J 1 base; nucleotides not matched to a gene: 0. The CDR3 has 14 amino acids. CDR3 residues: CASSPGGSYNEQFF. CDR3 sequence (DNA): TGTGCCAGCTCACCGGGGGGGTCCTACAATGAGCAGTTCTTC.

The chain joins TRBV5-6 to TRBJ1-2; TRBD1 is a possible D gene (5 bases). Germline V gene sequence: CDR1 SGHDT, CDR2 YYEEEE. CDR3 size: 12 residues. Trimming took 2 bases from V and 7 from J, leaving 9 bases between them. In nucleotides, the CDR3 is TGTGCCAGCAGCTTACCTCAGGGTGGCTACACCTTC. It specifies CASSLPQGGYTF.

V usage is TRBV30 and J usage is TRBJ2-1; D perhaps matches TRBD2 (5 bases). Germline values: CDR1 GTSNPN, CDR2 SVGIG (reference sequence). CDR3 length equals 17 residues. The V end was cut by 2 bases, the J end by 1 base, with 18 bases between. The CDR3 sequence is CAWSSPGGGWSYNEQFF. The CDR3 nucleotides read TGTGCCTGGAGTTCCCCGGGTGGCGGGTGGTCCTACAATGAGCAGTTCTTC. Variable domain in full (rest from reference TRBV30 and TRBJ2-1): SQTIHQWPATLVQPVGSPLSLECTVEGTSNPNLYWYRQAAGRGLQLLFYSVGIGQISSEVPQNLSASRPQDRQFILSSKKLLLSDSGFYLCAWSSPGGGWSYNEQFFGPGTRLTVL.

This chain links TRBV6-5 with TRBJ1-2; D remains unclear. CDR3 size: 10 residues. Between the trimmed V and J ends, which lost 10 bases and 8 bases, there was a span of 11 bases. Germline CDR1 is MNHEY and CDR2 is SVGAGI. CDR3 amino acids: CAIHGEGYTF. The CDR3 region has the DNA TGTGCCATACACGGGGAGGGCTACACCTTC.

CDR3 in amino acids: CASSLGVAGWGTDTQYF. In DNA form, the CDR3 reads TGCGCCAGCAGCTTGGGTGTCGCGGGATGGGGCACAGATACGCAGTATTTT. V gene TRBV5-1 combines with J gene TRBJ2-3; possible D gene TRBD2, 6 bases. Between the trimmed V and J ends, which lost 0 bases and 1 base, there was a span of 15 bases. The germline gives CDR1 SGHRS, CDR2 YFSETQ. The CDR3 has 17 amino acids.

The rearrangement links TRBV18 to TRBJ2-7, with D possibly called TRBD1 or TRBD2 (5 bases each). CDR1 is KGHSH and CDR2 is LQKENI in the germline V gene. CDR3 length: 16 residues. Trimming took 3 bases from V and 4 from J, leaving 19 bases between them. The CDR3 is CASSPPQEEGKYEQYF. The CDR3 DNA is TGTGCCAGCTCACCGCCCCAAGAAGAGGGGAAATACGAGCAGTACTTC.

The CDR3 loop reads CASPLIADTQYF. CDR3 DNA sequence: TGTGCCAGCCCCCTAATAGCAGATACGCAGTATTTT. The V call is TRBV6-5, the J call TRBJ2-3; no clear D gene. Germline lookup yields CDR1 MNHEY and CDR2 SVGAGI. The CDR3 has 12 residues. The V end lost 8 bases, the J end lost 4 bases, and 10 bases lay between the germline ends.

The V gene is TRBV14, the J gene TRBJ2-2, with 7 bases fitting TRBD1. Per the germline V gene, CDR1 is SGHDN and CDR2 is FVKESK. This CDR3 has 15 residues. V lost 4 bases to trimming and J lost 2 bases; unmatched junction nucleotides: 4. The CDR3 nucleotides read TGTGCCAGCAGCCGACGACAGGGTAACACCGGGGAGCTGTTTTTT. Amino acid sequence: CASSRRQGNTGELFF. The variable domain in full, with the rest retrieved from reference TRBV14 and TRBJ2-2, is EAGVTQFPSHSVIEKGQTVTLRCDPISGHDNLYWYRRVMGKEIKFLLHFVKESKQDESGMPNNRFLAERTGGTYSTLKVQPAELEDSGVYFCASSRRQGNTGELFFGEGSRLTVL.